This T cell receptor (beta chain) was captured in a study of beta chain features in type 1 diabetes. Reverse transcribing all isolated RNA meant expressed TCRB transcripts were sequenced. Sequencing was performed with immunoSEQ multiplex PCR; in TCRdb, only in-frame clones are kept and a portion is missing. The sample consists of over 65,000 clones, under 35% of them appearing once. This sequence originates from a woman younger than 30 in good health. The sequenced sample was stem cell memory CD4+ T cells from blood.

Here the CDR3 reads CASSGRDRAYNEQFF. In DNA form, the CDR3 reads TGTGCCAGCAGCGGTCGGGACAGGGCCTACAATGAGCAGTTCTTC. The V and J genes are TRBV5-4 and TRBJ2-1; 9 bases match TRBD1. The CDR3 runs to 15 residues. Germline V CDR1 and CDR2: SGHNT, YYREEE (reference sequence). The V segment lost 4 bases and the J segment 2 bases; nucleotides outside the gene matches: 4.